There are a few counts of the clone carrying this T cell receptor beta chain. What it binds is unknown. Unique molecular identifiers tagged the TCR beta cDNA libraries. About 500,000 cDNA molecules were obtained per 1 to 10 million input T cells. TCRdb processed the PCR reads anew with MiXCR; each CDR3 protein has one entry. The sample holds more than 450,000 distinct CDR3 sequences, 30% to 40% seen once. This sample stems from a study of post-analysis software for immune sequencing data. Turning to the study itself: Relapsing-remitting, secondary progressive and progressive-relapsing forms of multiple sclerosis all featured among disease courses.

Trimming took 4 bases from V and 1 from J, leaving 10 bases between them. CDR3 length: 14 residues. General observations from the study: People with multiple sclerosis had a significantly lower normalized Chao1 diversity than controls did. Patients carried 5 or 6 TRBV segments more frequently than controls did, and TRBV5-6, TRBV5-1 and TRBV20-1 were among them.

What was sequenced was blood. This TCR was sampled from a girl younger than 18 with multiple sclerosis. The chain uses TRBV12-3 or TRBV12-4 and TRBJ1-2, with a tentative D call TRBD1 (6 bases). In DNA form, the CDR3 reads TGTGCCAGCAGTTACCAGGACAGTAACTATGGCTACACCTTC. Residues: CASSYQDSNYGYTF.